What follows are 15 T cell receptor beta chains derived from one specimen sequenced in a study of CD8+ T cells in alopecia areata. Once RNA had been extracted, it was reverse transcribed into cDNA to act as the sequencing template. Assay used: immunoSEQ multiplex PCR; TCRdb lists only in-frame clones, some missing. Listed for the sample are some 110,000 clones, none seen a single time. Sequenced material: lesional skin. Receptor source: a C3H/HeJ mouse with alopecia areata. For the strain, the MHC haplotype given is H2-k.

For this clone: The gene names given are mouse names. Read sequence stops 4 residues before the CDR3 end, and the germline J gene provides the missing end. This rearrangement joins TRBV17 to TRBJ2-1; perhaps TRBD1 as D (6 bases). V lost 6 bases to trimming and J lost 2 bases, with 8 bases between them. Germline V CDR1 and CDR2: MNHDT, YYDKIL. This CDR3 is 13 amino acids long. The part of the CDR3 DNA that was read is TGTGCTAGCAGCAGGACAGACTATGCT. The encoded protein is CASSRTDYA. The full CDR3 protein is CASSRTDYAEQFF.

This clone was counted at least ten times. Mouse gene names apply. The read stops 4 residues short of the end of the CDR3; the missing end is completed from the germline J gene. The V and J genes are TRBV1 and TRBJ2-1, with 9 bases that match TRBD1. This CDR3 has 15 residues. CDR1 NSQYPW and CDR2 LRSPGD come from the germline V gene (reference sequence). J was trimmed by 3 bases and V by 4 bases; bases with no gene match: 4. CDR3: CTCSGPGQGYAEQFF. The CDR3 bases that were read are TGCACCTGCAGTGGGCCGGGACAGGGCTATGCT.

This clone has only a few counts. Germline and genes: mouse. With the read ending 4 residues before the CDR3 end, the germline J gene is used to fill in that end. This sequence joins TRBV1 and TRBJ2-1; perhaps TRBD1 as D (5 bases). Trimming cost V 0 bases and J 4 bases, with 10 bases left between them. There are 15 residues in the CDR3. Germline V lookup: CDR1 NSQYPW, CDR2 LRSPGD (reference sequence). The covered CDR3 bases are TGCACCTGCAGTGCAGAATCGCAGGGTTATGCT. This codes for CTCSAESQGYA. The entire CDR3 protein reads CTCSAESQGYAEQFF.

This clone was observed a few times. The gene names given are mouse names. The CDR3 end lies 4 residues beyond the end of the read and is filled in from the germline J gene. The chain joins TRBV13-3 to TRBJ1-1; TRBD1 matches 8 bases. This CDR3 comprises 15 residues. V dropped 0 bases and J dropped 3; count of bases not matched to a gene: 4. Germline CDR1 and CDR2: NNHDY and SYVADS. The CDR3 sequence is CASSDESGGDTEVFF. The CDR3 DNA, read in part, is TGTGCCAGCAGTGATGAATCAGGGGGCGACACA.

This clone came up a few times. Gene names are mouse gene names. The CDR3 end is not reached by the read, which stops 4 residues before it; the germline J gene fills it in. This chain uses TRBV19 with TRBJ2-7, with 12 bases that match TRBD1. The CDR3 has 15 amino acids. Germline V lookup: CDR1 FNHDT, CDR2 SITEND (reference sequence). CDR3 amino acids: CASSISGTGGDEQYF. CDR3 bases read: TGTGCCAGCAGTATAAGTGGGACAGGGGGCGAT.

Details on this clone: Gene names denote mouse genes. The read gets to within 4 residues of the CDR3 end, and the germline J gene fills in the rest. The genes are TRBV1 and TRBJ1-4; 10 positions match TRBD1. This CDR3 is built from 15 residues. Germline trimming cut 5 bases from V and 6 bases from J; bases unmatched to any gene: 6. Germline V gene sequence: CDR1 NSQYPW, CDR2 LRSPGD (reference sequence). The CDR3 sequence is CTCSPRDRGDERLFF. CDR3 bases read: TGCACCTGCAGTCCCCGGGACAGGGGCGACGAA.

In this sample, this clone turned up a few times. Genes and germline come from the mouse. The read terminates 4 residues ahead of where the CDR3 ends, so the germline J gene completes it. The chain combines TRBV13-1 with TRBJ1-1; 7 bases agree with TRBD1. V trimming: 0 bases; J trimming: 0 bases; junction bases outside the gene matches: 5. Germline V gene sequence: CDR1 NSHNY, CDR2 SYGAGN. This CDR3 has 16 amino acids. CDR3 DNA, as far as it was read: TGTGCCAGCAGTGATGGGCAGGGGGGTGCAAACACA. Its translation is CASSDGQGGANT. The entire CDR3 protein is CASSDGQGGANTEVFF.

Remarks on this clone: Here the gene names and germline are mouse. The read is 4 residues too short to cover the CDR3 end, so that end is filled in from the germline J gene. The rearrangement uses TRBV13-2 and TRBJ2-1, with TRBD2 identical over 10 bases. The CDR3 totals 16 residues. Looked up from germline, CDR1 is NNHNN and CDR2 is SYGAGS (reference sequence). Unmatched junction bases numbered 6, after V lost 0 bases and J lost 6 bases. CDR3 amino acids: CASGDAAGGAGAEQFF. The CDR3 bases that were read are TGTGCCAGCGGTGATGCGGCTGGGGGGGCGGGTGCT.

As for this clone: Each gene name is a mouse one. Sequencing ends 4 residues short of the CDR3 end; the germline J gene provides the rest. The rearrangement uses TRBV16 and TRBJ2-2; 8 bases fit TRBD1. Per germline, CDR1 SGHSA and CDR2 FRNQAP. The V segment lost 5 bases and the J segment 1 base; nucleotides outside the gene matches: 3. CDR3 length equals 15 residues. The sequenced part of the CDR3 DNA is TGTGCAAGCAGCCACGGGACAGGAAACACCGGG. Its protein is CASSHGTGNTG. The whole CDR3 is CASSHGTGNTGQLYF.

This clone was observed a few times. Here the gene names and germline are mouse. CDR3 DNA, as far as it was read: TGTGCCAGCGGTGATGAGTGGGGGGAAGCAAACACCGGG. Translation gives CASGDEWGEANTG. The full CDR3 protein reads CASGDEWGEANTGQLYF. This rearrangement joins TRBV13-2 to TRBJ2-2; 7 bases line up with TRBD2. The sequenced fragment ends 4 residues before the CDR3 boundary, so the rest is inferred from the germline J gene. CDR1 and CDR2 (germline): NNHNN, SYGAGS (reference sequence). V dropped 0 bases and J dropped 0; count of bases not matched to a gene: 5. This CDR3 contains 17 residues.

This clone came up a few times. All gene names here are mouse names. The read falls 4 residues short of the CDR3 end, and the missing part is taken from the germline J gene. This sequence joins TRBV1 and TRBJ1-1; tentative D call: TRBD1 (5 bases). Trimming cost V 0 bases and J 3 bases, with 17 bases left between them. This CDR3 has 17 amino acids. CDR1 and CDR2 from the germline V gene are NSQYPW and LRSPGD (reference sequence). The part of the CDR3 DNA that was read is TGCACCTGCAGTGCAGATGGTAGGGGAGAGAAGGACACA. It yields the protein CTCSADGRGEKDT. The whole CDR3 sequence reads CTCSADGRGEKDTEVFF.

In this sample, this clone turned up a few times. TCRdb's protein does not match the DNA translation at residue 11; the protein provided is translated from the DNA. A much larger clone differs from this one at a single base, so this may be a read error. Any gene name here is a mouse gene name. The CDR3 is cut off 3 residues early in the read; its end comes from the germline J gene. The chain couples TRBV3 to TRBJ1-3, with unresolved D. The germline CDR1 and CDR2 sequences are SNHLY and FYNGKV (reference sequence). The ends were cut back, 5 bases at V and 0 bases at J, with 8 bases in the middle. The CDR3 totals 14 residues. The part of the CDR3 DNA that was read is TGTGCCAGCAGCCCCGACAATTCTGGAAATACG. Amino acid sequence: CASSPDNSGNT. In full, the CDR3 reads CASSPDNSGNTLYF. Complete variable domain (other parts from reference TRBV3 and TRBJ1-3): GPKVLQIPSHQIIDMGQMVTLNCDPVSNHLYFYWYKQILGQQMEFLVNFYNGKVMEKSKLFKDQFSVERPDGSYFTLKIQPTALEDSAVYFCASSPDNSGNTLYFGEGSRLIVV.

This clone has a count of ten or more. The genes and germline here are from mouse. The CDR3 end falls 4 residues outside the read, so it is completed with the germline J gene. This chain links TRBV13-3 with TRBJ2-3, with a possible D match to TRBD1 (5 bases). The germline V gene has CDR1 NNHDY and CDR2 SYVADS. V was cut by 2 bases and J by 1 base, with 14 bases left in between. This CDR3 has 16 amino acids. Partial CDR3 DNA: TGTGCCAGCAGTGAGGTCAGGGAGAAGGGTGCAGAA. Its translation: CASSEVREKGAE. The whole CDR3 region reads CASSEVREKGAETLYF.

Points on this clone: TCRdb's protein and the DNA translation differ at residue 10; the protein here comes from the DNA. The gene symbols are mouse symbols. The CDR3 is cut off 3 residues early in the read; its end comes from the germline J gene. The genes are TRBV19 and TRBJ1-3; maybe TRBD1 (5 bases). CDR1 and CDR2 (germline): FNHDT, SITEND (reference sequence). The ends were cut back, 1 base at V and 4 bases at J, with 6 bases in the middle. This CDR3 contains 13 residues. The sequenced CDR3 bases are TGTGCCAGCAGTATAAGGGGAGGAAATACG. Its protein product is CASSIRGGNT. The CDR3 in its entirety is CASSIRGGNTLYF. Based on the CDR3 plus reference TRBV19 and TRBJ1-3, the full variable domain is GGIITQTPKFLIGQEGQKLTLKCQQNFNHDTMYWYRQDSGKGLRLIYYSITENDLQKGDLSEGYDASREKKSSFSLTVTSAQKNEMAVFLCASSIRGGNTLYFGEGSRLIVV.

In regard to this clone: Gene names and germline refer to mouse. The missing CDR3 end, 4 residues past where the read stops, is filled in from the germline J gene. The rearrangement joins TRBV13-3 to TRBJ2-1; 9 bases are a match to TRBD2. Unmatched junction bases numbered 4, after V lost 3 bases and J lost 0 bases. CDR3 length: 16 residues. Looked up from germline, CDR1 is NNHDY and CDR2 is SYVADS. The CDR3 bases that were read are TGTGCCAGCAGTGCTGGGGGGGGCCATAACTATGCT. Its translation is CASSAGGGHNYA. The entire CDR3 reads CASSAGGGHNYAEQFF.